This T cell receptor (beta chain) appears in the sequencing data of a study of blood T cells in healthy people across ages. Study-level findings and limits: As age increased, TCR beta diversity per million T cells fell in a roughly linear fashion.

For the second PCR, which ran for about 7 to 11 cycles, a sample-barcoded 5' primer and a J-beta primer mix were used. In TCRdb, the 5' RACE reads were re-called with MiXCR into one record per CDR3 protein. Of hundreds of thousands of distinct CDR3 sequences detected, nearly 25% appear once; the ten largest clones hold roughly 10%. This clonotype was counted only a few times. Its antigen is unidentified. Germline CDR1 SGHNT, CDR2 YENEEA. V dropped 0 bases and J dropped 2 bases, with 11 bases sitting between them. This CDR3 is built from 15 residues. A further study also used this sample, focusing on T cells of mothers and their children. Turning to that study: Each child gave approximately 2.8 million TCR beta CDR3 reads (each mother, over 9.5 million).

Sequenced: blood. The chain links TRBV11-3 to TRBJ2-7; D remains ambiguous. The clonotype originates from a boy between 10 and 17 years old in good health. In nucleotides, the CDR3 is TGTGCCAGCAGCTTAGATTTGCAACCACCCTACGAGCAGTACTTC. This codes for CASSLDLQPPYEQYF.